This T cell receptor (beta chain) was sequenced during a study of blood T cells in healthy people across ages. Study outcomes and limitations: The long-lived group displayed more naive CD4+ cells, plus higher diversity, than the aged donors did.

Details on this clonotype: Its antigen is unidentified.

A second PCR of 7 to 11 cycles used a sample-barcoded 5' primer and a J-beta primer mix. From the 5' RACE reads, TCRdb called clonotypes with MiXCR, one entry per CDR3 protein. The sample gives about 680,000 distinct CDR3 sequences, 45% to 50% of which show up once; under 35% is in the top ten. This receptor was identified in a woman in her sixties in good health. Input material: blood.

Here the CDR3 reads CASSPDTSTEAFF. CDR3 DNA: TGTGCCAGCAGTCCGGACACGAGCACTGAAGCTTTCTTT. V usage is TRBV5-5 and J usage is TRBJ1-1, with a tentative D call TRBD1 (5 bases). Germline loops: CDR1 SGHKS, CDR2 YYEKEE (reference sequence). The CDR3 is 13 amino acids. The germline V and J ends were trimmed by 5 bases and 4 bases, with 12 bases remaining between them.